This passage covers 17 T cell receptor beta chains from one sample sequenced in a study of T cells in Graves' hyperthyroidism and ophthalmopathy. Amplification targeted TCR beta CDR3 regions from RNA transcripts. Using the HTBI primer set, a first-round RT-PCR was run on the TCR CDR3. TCRdb re-called the multiplex PCR reads through MiXCR, storing one row per CDR3 protein. The data contain fewer than 800,000 distinct CDR3 sequences, 16% of them seen just once; the ten biggest clones take up under 10%. The sequenced sample consisted of blood. The receptor source for this set is a young man with Graves' hyperthyroidism.

This chain links TRBV27 with TRBJ2-7, with 10 bases that match TRBD2. V trimming: 6 bases; J trimming: 7 bases; junction bases outside the gene matches: 9. The CDR3 spans 14 residues. Germline CDR1 is MNHEY and CDR2 is SMNVEV (reference sequence). The CDR3 is CASSGLAAFGEQYF. CDR3 in DNA: TGTGCCAGCAGCGGACTAGCGGCCTTTGGTGAGCAGTACTTC.

The V and J genes are TRBV19 and TRBJ1-6; D is possibly TRBD1 (6 bases). The length of the CDR3 is 16 residues. With 3 bases removed from V and 5 bases from J, the gap between germline ends came to 14 bases. The germline CDR1 and CDR2 sequences are LNHDA and SQIVND (reference sequence). Written as DNA, the CDR3 is TGTGCCAGTAGTATTTTCGGGACAACGAATAATTCACCCCTCCACTTT. It is translated as CASSIFGTTNNSPLHF. The complete variable domain, with remaining parts taken from reference TRBV19 and TRBJ1-6, reads DGGITQSPKYLFRKEGQNVTLSCEQNLNHDAMYWYRQDPGQGLRLIYYSQIVNDFQKGDIAEGYSVSREKKESFPLTVTSAQKNPTAFYLCASSIFGTTNNSPLHFGNGTRLTVT.

This chain uses TRBV27 with TRBJ1-5; D is ambiguous. This CDR3 is 15 amino acids long. Germline loops: CDR1 MNHEY, CDR2 SMNVEV (reference sequence). Trimming took 3 bases from V and 0 from J, leaving 9 bases between them. CDR3 DNA: TGTGCCAGCAGTTTCTCTCAGGATAGCAATCAGCCCCAGCATTTT. This gives the protein CASSFSQDSNQPQHF.

About this clonotype itself: This CDR3 is missing its conserved last phenylalanine or tryptophan, likely due to a read error. V is TRBV9 and J is TRBJ2-3; 15 bases align to TRBD2. The CDR3 length is 16 residues. With 3 bases clipped from V and 6 bases from J, the junction kept 5 bases outside the gene matches. Germline V gene sequence: CDR1 SGDLS, CDR2 YYNGEE. The CDR3 DNA reads TGTGCCAGCAGCGGAGCCGGGACTAGCGGGAGGGATACGCAGTATCTT. This encodes CASSGAGTSGRDTQYL.

This clonotype was seen ten or more times. This chain links TRBV20-1 with TRBJ1-1; D call uncertain. V shed 4 bases and J shed 6 bases, with 6 bases lying between them. The germline V gene has CDR1 DFQATT and CDR2 SNEGSKA (reference sequence). The CDR3 length is 10 residues. The CDR3 loop is CSANTAEAFF. In nucleotides, the CDR3 is TGCAGTGCTAATACAGCTGAAGCTTTCTTT.

The V gene is TRBV24-1, the J gene TRBJ1-5; 8 nucleotides align to TRBD1. J was trimmed by 3 bases and V by 4 bases; bases with no gene match: 7. The CDR3 loop spans 16 amino acids. Germline CDR1 KGHDR, CDR2 SFDVKD. DNA of the CDR3: TGTGCCACCAGTGACGCCGGGACAGGATTCAATCAGCCCCAGCATTTT. It yields the protein CATSDAGTGFNQPQHF.

This clonotype occurred many times. The chain uses TRBV28 and TRBJ2-2, with 9 bases fitting TRBD1. The germline CDR1 and CDR2 sequences are MDHEN and SYDVKM. Trimming took 6 bases from V and 3 from J; bases not matched to a gene: 2. The CDR3 is made up of 14 amino acids. CDR3 sequence: CASRTGGDTGELFF. In DNA form, the CDR3 reads TGTGCCAGCAGAACAGGGGGCGACACCGGGGAGCTGTTTTTT.

In its sample, this clonotype was seen many times. CDR3 bases: TGCAGCGTTGAGGGACTAGCGGGACGCTCCTACAATGAGCAGTTCTTC. Protein product: CSVEGLAGRSYNEQFF. J is TRBJ2-1 and V is TRBV29-1, with 13 bases identical to TRBD2. With 3 bases clipped from V and 0 bases from J, the junction kept 2 bases outside the gene matches. The CDR3 is 16 residues long. Looked up from germline, CDR1 is SQVTM and CDR2 is ANQGSEA.

There are many counts of this clonotype. The CDR3 reads CASRAGLALYNEQFF. The CDR3 DNA follows: TGTGCCAGCAGGGCCGGACTAGCGCTTTACAATGAGCAGTTCTTC. The chain carries TRBV28 and TRBJ2-1; 9 bases map to TRBD2. Germline trimming cut 6 bases from V and 4 bases from J; bases unmatched to any gene: 7. Germline loops: CDR1 MDHEN, CDR2 SYDVKM. This CDR3 comprises 15 residues.

CDR3 protein: CAWSVAGRTDTQYF. DNA for the CDR3: TGTGCCTGGAGTGTAGCAGGGCGCACAGATACGCAGTATTTT. The chain is built from TRBV30 and TRBJ2-3; D may be TRBD1 (5 bases). There are 14 residues in the CDR3. CDR1 is GTSNPN and CDR2 is SVGIG in the germline V gene (reference sequence). V dropped 0 bases and J dropped 1 base, with 8 bases sitting between them.

This clonotype was observed many times. The rearrangement links TRBV6-2 or TRBV6-3 to TRBJ2-7, with D possibly being TRBD1 or TRBD2 (5 bases each). CDR3 length: 15 residues. V lost 6 bases to trimming and J lost 5 bases, with 20 bases between them. The germline gives CDR1 MNHEY, CDR2 SVGEGT. CDR3 in amino acids: CASRPGQGGFDEQYF. The CDR3 nucleotides are TGTGCCAGCAGACCGGGGCAGGGTGGCTTCGACGAGCAGTACTTC.

The table lists this clonotype with many counts. J is TRBJ2-7 and V is TRBV28; D gene unclear. Trimming took 3 bases from V and 6 from J, leaving 6 bases between them. Germline loops: CDR1 MDHEN, CDR2 SYDVKM. The CDR3 has 11 residues. In nucleotides, the CDR3 is TGTGCCAGCAGTTTCATCCTCGAGCAGTACTTC. Translation: CASSFILEQYF.

This clonotype has a handful of counts. The rearrangement uses TRBV6-1 and TRBJ1-5, with no clear D. Trimming took 7 bases from V and 0 from J, leaving 7 bases between them. The CDR3 is made up of 13 amino acids. Germline V CDR1 and CDR2: MNHNS, SASEGT. CDR3 residues: CASKMNSNQPQHF. CDR3 sequence (DNA): TGTGCCAGCAAGATGAATAGCAATCAGCCCCAGCATTTT.

This chain joins TRBV28 and TRBJ2-2, with 7 bases matching TRBD2. There are 15 residues in the CDR3. Germline values: CDR1 MDHEN, CDR2 SYDVKM. V lost 5 bases to trimming and J lost 5 bases; unmatched junction nucleotides: 8. The CDR3 protein is CASSPRGGRTGELFF. CDR3 sequence (DNA): TGTGCCAGCAGTCCCCGGGGAGGGAGGACCGGGGAGCTGTTTTTT.

This clonotype has a count of ten or more. CDR3 sequence reads: CSARISGRADTGELFF. The CDR3 DNA reads TGCAGTGCTAGAATCAGCGGGAGGGCCGACACCGGGGAGCTGTTTTTT. V gene TRBV20-1 combines with J gene TRBJ2-2, with 10 bases aligning to TRBD2. The V segment lost 2 bases and the J segment 3 bases; nucleotides outside the gene matches: 6. The CDR3 has 16 amino acids. Germline V lookup: CDR1 DFQATT, CDR2 SNEGSKA (reference sequence).

The CDR3 bases are TGTGCCAGCGAGTCGCGGGGGGGAGGGCACCGGGGGCGAGAGACCCAGTACTTC. This gives the protein CASESRGGGHRGRETQYF. V usage is TRBV9 and J usage is TRBJ2-5, with TRBD2 identical over 9 bases. The CDR3 totals 18 residues. Germline V gives CDR1 SGDLS, CDR2 YYNGEE. The junction had 20 bases not matched to a gene; V was cut back by 7 bases and J by 4 bases. Full variable domain (outside the CDR3, taken from reference TRBV9 and TRBJ2-5): DSGVTQTPKHLITATGQRVTLRCSPRSGDLSVYWYQQSLDQGLQFLIQYYNGEERAKGNILERFSAQQFPDLHSELNLSSLELGDSALYFCASESRGGGHRGRETQYFGPGTRLLVL.

In its sample, this clonotype was seen a few times. V gene TRBV7-2 combines with J gene TRBJ2-2; 9 bases fit TRBD2. This CDR3 has 17 amino acids. The germline CDR1 and CDR2 sequences are SGHTA and FQGNSA. With 5 bases clipped from V and 6 bases from J, the junction kept 13 bases outside the gene matches. The CDR3 sequence is CASSPVLAGGPSGELFF. The CDR3 nucleotides read TGTGCCAGCAGCCCCGTGTTGGCGGGAGGGCCTTCCGGGGAGCTGTTTTTT.